These T cell receptor beta chains were read from a single sample in a study of T cell responses to AZD1222 COVID-19 vaccine. Some clones are missing from TCRdb's copy, which holds only in-frame ones; the method was immunoSEQ multiplex PCR. The sample has 80,000 to 100,000 clones, 65% to 90% seen once. Sequencing used peripheral blood, obtained on day 0 of AZD1222 vaccination. The receptors were gathered from an adult in good health. Both conserved end residues are part of each CDR3. The order of the fields is J gene, D gene, V gene, clone size, CDR3 DNA, CDR3 protein. The D gene is left open where the match is weak. Clone size appears in some rows only: once, few, many, or a class for an expanded clone.

TRBJ1-5,NA,TRBV6-1,NA,TGTGCCAGCAGTTCTGACGGACGGAGGGGGCCCCAGCATTTT,CASSSDGRRGPQHF
TRBJ1-5,NA,TRBV18,NA,TGTGCCAGCTCACCACAGGGCGGAGATCAGCCCCAGCATTTT,CASSPQGGDQPQHF
TRBJ2-7,NA,TRBV11-2,NA,TGTGCCAGCAGCCCGGGCATCGGGGCATACGAGCAGTACTTC,CASSPGIGAYEQYF
TRBJ2-1,NA,TRBV7-2,NA,TGTGCCAGCAGCTTAGCGCGCGGGGCCAATGAGCAGTTCTTC,CASSLARGANEQFF
TRBJ2-3,NA,TRBV5-1,NA,TGCGCCAGCAGCTCAGGACAGTCGATGAGCACAGATACGCAGTATTTT,CASSSGQSMSTDTQYF
TRBJ2-1,TRBD2,TRBV5-1,NA,TGCGCCAGCAGCTCGCGTAGCGGGGTCTCCTACAATGAGCAGTTCTTC,CASSSRSGVSYNEQFF
TRBJ2-7,NA,TRBV4-2,medium-sized,TGTGCCAGCAGCCAAGATGGAAGCTCCTACGAGCAGTACTTC,CASSQDGSSYEQYF
TRBJ2-7,NA,TRBV5-5,NA,TGTGCCAGCAGCTTGGAACTGGGACCTTCCTACGAGCAGTACTTC,CASSLELGPSYEQYF
TRBJ2-1,TRBD2,TRBV5-1,NA,TGCGCCAGCAGCTTGGACGCTAGCGGATACAATGAGCAGTTCTTC,CASSLDASGYNEQFF
TRBJ1-2,TRBD1,TRBV10-3,NA,TGTGCCATCAGTTTTACAGGGGACGGCTACACCTTC,CAISFTGDGYTF
TRBJ2-6,NA,TRBV9,NA,TGTGCCAGCAGCGTAGGAGGGACTGGGGCCAACGTCCTGACTTTC,CASSVGGTGANVLTF
TRBJ1-4,NA,TRBV7-8,once,TGTGCCAGCAGCTTAGGGGGGGCGCAGGAAAAACTGTTTTTT,CASSLGGAQEKLFF
TRBJ1-5,TRBD1,TRBV7-2,medium-sized,TGTGCCAGCAGTCCCAACCAAGGGGGCAACAATCAGCCCCAGCATTTT,CASSPNQGGNNQPQHF
TRBJ2-1,NA,TRBV7-3,NA,TGTGCCAGCAGCTCGTCAGGCAATTACGATGAGCAGTTCTTC,CASSSSGNYDEQFF
TRBJ1-5,NA,TRBV12-3/TRBV12-4,NA,TGTGCCAGCGCGCCGCTTAGCAATCAGCCCCAGCATTTT,CASAPLSNQPQHF
TRBJ2-7,TRBD1,TRBV10-3,NA,TGTGCCATCATAAGTCTGGGACAGGGGATCCCCTACGAGCAGTACTTC,CAIISLGQGIPYEQYF
TRBJ1-2,TRBD1,TRBV5-5,NA,TGTGCCAGCAGCCCCAGGGACAGCCCGAAGAGTGGCTACACCTTC,CASSPRDSPKSGYTF
TRBJ1-1,NA,TRBV7-9,once,TGTGCCAGCAGCTTTCCGGGGGCAGCAACTGAAGCTTTCTTT,CASSFPGAATEAFF
TRBJ1-1,TRBD1,TRBV6-2/TRBV6-3,few,TGTGCCAGCAGCCCGGACAGGGGGCATAGGAACACTGAAGCTTTCTTT,CASSPDRGHRNTEAFF
TRBJ2-5,NA,TRBV10-3,NA,TGTGCCATCAGTAGGGCCGACCAAGAGACCCAGTACTTC,CAISRADQETQYF
TRBJ1-3,NA,TRBV4-1,NA,TGCGCCAGCAGCCAAGTTGCAGGGGCGAGAAACACCATATATTTT,CASSQVAGARNTIYF
TRBJ1-1,NA,TRBV5-1,NA,TGCGCCAGCAGCTTGTGGGGTAACACTGAAGCTTTCTTT,CASSLWGNTEAFF
TRBJ1-5,TRBD1,TRBV15,NA,TGTGCCACCAGCAGAGATTTACAGGGGAGGAATCAGCCCCAGCATTTT,CATSRDLQGRNQPQHF
TRBJ2-2,NA,TRBV30,NA,TGTGCCTGGAGGTACAGGGCTCCGAACACCGGGGAGCTGTTTTTT,CAWRYRAPNTGELFF
TRBJ2-1,TRBD2,TRBV14,NA,TGTGCCAGCAGCCCTTACTCCGGGACTAGCGATATCTTC,CASSPYSGTSDIF
TRBJ2-5,TRBD2,TRBV18,NA,TGTGCCAGCTCACCAGTGGCTAGCGGGAGGAGCGCCCAAGAGACCCAGTACTTC,CASSPVASGRSAQETQYF
TRBJ2-7,NA,TRBV24-1,NA,TGTGCCACCAGTCAACCGGGACAACCCTACGAGCAGTACTTC,CATSQPGQPYEQYF
TRBJ1-5,NA,TRBV6-6,NA,TGTGCCAGCAGTGTCGTAAGCAGCAATCAGCCCCAGCATTTT,CASSVVSSNQPQHF
TRBJ1-4,NA,TRBV19,NA,TGTGCCAGTAGGTTAGGGCTCAGGGCTAATGAAAAACTGTTTTTT,CASRLGLRANEKLFF
TRBJ1-2,NA,TRBV3-1/TRBV3-2,few,TGTGCCAGCAGCCAAGAAACAAGGAAGCACTATGGCTACACCTTC,CASSQETRKHYGYTF
TRBJ2-7,NA,TRBV4-1,NA,TGCGCCAGCAGCCAAGGTCGGGGGCTACCCTACGAGCAGTACTTC,CASSQGRGLPYEQYF
TRBJ1-4,NA,TRBV2,NA,TGTGCCAGCAGTGACAGGTGGGGGGGCAATGAAAAACTGTTTTTT,CASSDRWGGNEKLFF
TRBJ2-1,NA,TRBV24-1,NA,TGTGCCACCAGTGATCCACAACTCTCAGAGCAGTTCTTC,CATSDPQLSEQFF
TRBJ1-1,NA,TRBV5-1,NA,TGCGCCAGCAGCTTGGCTGGGGGGAACACTGAAGCTTTCTTT,CASSLAGGNTEAFF
TRBJ1-2,TRBD1,TRBV10-3,NA,TGTGCCATCTCCGGGGACAGGGCATATGGCTACACCTTC,CAISGDRAYGYTF
TRBJ1-2,NA,TRBV5-6,NA,TGTGCCAGCAGTCGAACCGACAGAGCCTATGGCTACACCTTC,CASSRTDRAYGYTF
TRBJ1-3,NA,TRBV6-6,few,TGTGCCAGCAGTCCGATCTTCGGGAGGACCTCTGGAAACACCATATATTTT,CASSPIFGRTSGNTIYF
TRBJ2-3,NA,TRBV29-1,once,TGCAGCGTCGAGGACATGTCCACAGATACGCAGTATTTT,CSVEDMSTDTQYF
TRBJ2-2,NA,TRBV7-9,NA,TGTGCCAGCCGCGACAGAAACACCGGGGAGCTGTTTTTT,CASRDRNTGELFF
TRBJ2-7,NA,TRBV7-8,few,TGTGCCAGCAGCTTAGCGATCGGGGATGGCGAGCAGTACTTC,CASSLAIGDGEQYF
TRBJ2-3,NA,TRBV24-1,NA,TGTGCCACCAGTGATGCGTCGTGGCTGGGGGAGAGCACAGATACGCAGTATTTT,CATSDASWLGESTDTQYF
TRBJ2-4,NA,TRBV15,NA,TGTGCCACCAGCACCCTCGACAGCCCTGACAAAAACATTCAGTACTTC,CATSTLDSPDKNIQYF
TRBJ1-2,NA,TRBV30,few,TGTGCCTGGAGTGCTGTTTCAGCAGATAGAAGGGGCTACACCTTC,CAWSAVSADRRGYTF